This T cell receptor (beta chain) is from a study of radiotherapy plus CTLA-4 blockade in lung cancer. The CDR3 runs to 13 residues. With 5 bases removed from V and 5 bases from J, the gap between germline ends came to 12 bases. Germline V gene data show CDR1 as SGHVS and CDR2 as FNYEAQ. The repertoire was sequenced with immunoSEQ multiplex PCR; TCRdb's copy has only in-frame clones and lacks some. Of about 44,000 clones in the sample, approximately 80% were seen once. The sequences come from peripheral blood, collected from a patient treated with radiotherapy plus ipilimumab. V usage is TRBV7-6 and J usage is TRBJ2-5; D remains ambiguous. This receptor was identified in a human donor with non-small cell lung cancer whose response to radiotherapy plus ipilimumab could not be evaluated. Written as DNA, the CDR3 is TGTGCCAGCAGCGGTAGTTTATTGGAGACCCAGTACTTC. This gives the protein CASSGSLLETQYF.